The clone carrying this T cell receptor beta chain was counted a few times. TCRdb passed the reads through MiXCR, listing each CDR3 protein once. The sample contains 270,000 or so distinct CDR3 sequences, about a sixth of which appear only once. With V trimmed by 0 bases and J by 0 bases, 10 bases remained unmatched. Germline CDR1 and CDR2: MNHNY and SVGAGI (reference sequence). The CDR3 spans 19 residues. The data were taken from a study of T cell repertoires in cytomegalovirus infection. The source of this sequence is a human donor in good health (CMV status not recorded). Some clones in this sample may be carry-over from other donors' samples. The specimen sequenced was CD8+ T cells from PBMCs. The V and J genes are TRBV6-6 and TRBJ1-4; 7 nucleotides line up with TRBD1. The CDR3 loop reads CASSYSSGTEFTTNEKLFF. DNA for the CDR3: TGTGCCAGCAGTTACTCTTCCGGGACAGAGTTTACAACTAATGAAAAACTGTTTTTT.